This T cell receptor beta chain was identified in a study of graft-versus-host responses after intestinal transplantation. Whole-study results and caveats: Peak levels of circulating GvH clones tracked with early post-transplant HvG declines.

Libraries were prepared by immunoSEQ multiplex PCR; TCRdb keeps only in-frame clonotypes and omits some of them. Here the sample spans around 130,000 clones, about 92% being singletons. V dropped 5 bases and J dropped 6 bases, with 16 bases sitting between them. The CDR3 is 14 amino acids. Germline CDR1 and CDR2: MGHDK and SYGVNS. On this clone: Its antigen is as yet unknown.

The chain is built from TRBV25-1 and TRBJ1-2, with unresolved D. Sequences were derived from unstimulated CD4+ T cells sorted from spleen or lymph node cells, sampled before intestinal transplant. The sequence came from a human donor who received an intestinal transplant. The CDR3 protein is CASSKLGSSDGYTF. CDR3 DNA sequence: TGTGCCAGCAGTAAGCTCGGGTCCTCAGATGGCTACACCTTC.